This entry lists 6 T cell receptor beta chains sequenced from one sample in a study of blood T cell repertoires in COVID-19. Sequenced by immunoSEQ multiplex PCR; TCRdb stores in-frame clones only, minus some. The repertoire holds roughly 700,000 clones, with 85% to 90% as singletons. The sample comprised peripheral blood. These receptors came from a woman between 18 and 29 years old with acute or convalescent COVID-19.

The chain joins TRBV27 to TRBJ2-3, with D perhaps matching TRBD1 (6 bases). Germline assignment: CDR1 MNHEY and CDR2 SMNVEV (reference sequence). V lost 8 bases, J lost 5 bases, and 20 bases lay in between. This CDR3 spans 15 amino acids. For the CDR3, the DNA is TGTGCCAGCCGGCCCGGGACACTCAGCGGAGATACGCAGTATTTT. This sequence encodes CASRPGTLSGDTQYF.

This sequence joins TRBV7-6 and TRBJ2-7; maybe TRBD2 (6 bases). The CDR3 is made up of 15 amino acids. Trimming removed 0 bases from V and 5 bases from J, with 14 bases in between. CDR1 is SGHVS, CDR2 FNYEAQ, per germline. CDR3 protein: CASSLASGGGDEQYF. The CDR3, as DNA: TGTGCCAGCAGCTTAGCATCCGGTGGAGGGGACGAGCAGTACTTC.

The chain's CDR3 is CASSQEEGYEQYF. The CDR3 coding sequence is TGCGCCAGCAGCCAAGAAGAGGGTTACGAGCAGTACTTC. The chain carries TRBV4-3 and TRBJ2-7; tentatively, D is TRBD2 (5 bases). The CDR3 covers 13 residues. The V end was cut by 0 bases, the J end by 4 bases, with 7 bases between. The germline V gene has CDR1 LGHNA and CDR2 YSLEER.

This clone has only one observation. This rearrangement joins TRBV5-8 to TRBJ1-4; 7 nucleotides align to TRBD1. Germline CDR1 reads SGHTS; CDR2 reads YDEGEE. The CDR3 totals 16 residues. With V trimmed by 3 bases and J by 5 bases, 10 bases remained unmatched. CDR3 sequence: CASSSGTVATNEKLFF. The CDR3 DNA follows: TGTGCCAGCAGCTCCGGGACAGTCGCCACCAATGAAAAACTGTTTTTT.

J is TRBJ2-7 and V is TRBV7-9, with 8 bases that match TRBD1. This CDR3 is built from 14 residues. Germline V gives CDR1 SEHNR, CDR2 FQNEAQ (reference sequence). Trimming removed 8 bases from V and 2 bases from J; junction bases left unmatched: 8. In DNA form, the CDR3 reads TGTGCCAGCGGATCCCCGGACAGGGCCTACGAGCAGTACTTC. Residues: CASGSPDRAYEQYF.

CDR3 sequence reads: CASSLDHGYEQYF. CDR3 in DNA: TGTGCCAGCAGCTTAGATCACGGCTACGAGCAGTACTTC. This chain connects TRBV7-9 to TRBJ2-7; no clear D. The CDR3 extends over 13 amino acids. Germline V gene sequence: CDR1 SEHNR, CDR2 FQNEAQ (reference sequence). Trimming removed 1 base from V and 3 bases from J, with 7 bases in between.